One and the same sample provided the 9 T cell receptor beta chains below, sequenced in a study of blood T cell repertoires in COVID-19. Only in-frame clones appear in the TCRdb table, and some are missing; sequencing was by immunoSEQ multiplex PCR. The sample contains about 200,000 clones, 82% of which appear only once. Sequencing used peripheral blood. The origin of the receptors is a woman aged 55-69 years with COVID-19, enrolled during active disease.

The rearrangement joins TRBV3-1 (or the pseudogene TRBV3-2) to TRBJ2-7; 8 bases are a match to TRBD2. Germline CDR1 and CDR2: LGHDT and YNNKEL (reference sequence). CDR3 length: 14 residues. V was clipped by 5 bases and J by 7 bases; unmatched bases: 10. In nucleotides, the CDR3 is TGTGCCAGCAGCTCCCGCGGGGGGCGAGTGGAGCAGTACTTC. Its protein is CASSSRGGRVEQYF.

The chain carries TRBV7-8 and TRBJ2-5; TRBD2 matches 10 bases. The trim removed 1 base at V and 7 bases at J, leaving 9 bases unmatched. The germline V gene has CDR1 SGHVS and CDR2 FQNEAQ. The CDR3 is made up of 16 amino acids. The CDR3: CASSLGERGGFGTQYF. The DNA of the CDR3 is TGTGCCAGCAGCTTAGGAGAGCGGGGGGGCTTCGGGACCCAGTACTTC.

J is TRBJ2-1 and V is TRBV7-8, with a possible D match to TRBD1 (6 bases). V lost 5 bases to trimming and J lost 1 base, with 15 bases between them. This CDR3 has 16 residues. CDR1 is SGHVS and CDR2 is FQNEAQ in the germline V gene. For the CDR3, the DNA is TGTGCCAGCAGCCTACGGTGGGGGACATCCTACAATGAGCAGTTCTTC. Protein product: CASSLRWGTSYNEQFF. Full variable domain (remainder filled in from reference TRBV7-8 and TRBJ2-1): GAGVSQSPRYKVAKRGQDVALRCDPISGHVSLFWYQQALGQGPEFLTYFQNEAQLDKSGLPSDRFFAERPEGSVSTLKIQRTQQEDSAVYLCASSLRWGTSYNEQFFGPGTRLTVL.

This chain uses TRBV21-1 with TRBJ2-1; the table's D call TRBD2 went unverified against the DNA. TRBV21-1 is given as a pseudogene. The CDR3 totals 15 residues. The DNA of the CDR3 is TGTGCCAGCAGATCAGGGACTAGCGAATACAATGAGCAGTTCTTC. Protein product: CASRSGTSEYNEQFF.

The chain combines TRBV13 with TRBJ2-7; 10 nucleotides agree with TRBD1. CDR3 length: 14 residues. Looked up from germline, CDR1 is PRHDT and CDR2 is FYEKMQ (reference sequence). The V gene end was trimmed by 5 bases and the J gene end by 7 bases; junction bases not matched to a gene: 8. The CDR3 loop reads CASSPAGQGREQYF. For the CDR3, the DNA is TGTGCCAGCAGCCCGGCGGGACAGGGGAGGGAGCAGTACTTC.

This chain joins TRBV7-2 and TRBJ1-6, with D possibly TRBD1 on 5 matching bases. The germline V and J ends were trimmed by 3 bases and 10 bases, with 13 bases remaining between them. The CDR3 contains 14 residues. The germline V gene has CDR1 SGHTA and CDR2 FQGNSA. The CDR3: CASSFPTAQSPLHF. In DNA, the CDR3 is TGTGCCAGCAGCTTTCCGACAGCCCAATCACCCCTCCACTTT.

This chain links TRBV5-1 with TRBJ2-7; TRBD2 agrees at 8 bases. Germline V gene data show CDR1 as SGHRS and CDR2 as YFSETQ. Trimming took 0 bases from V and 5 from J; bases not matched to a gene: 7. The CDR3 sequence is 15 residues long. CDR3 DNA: TGCGCCAGCAGCTTGGGTTCCGGGAGGGTCAACGAGCAGTACTTC. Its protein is CASSLGSGRVNEQYF.

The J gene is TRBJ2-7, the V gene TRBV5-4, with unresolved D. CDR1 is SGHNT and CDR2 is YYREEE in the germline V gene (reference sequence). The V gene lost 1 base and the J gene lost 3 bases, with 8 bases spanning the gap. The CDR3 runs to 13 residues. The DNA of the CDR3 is TGTGCCAGCAGCTTGAAAGCCGGCTACGAGCAGTACTTC. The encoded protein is CASSLKAGYEQYF.

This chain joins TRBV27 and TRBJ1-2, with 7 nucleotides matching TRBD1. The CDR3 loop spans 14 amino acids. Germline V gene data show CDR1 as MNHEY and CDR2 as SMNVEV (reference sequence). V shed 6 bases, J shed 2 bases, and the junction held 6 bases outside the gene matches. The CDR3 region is CASRYATGNYGYTF. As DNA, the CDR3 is TGTGCCAGCAGATATGCGACAGGGAACTATGGCTACACCTTC.